A single sample gave rise to the 6 T cell receptor beta chains below, sequenced in a study of cytomegalovirus exposure and HLA in healthy donors. The PCR ran on 60 Vbeta and 13 Jbeta primers. TCRdb keeps only in-frame clones here, not all; method: immunoSEQ multiplex PCR. The table includes some 170,000 clones, around 80% detected once. The source material was PBMCs. Receptors originate from a man in his forties or fifties in good health and CMV-seronegative.

CDR3 loop: CASSTGGGSTYEQYF. The CDR3 DNA reads TGTGCCAGCAGCACCGGGGGGGGGAGTACCTACGAGCAGTACTTC. The J gene is TRBJ2-7, the V gene TRBV28, with 8 bases matching TRBD2. The CDR3 has 15 residues. With 6 bases clipped from V and 2 bases from J, the junction kept 9 bases outside the gene matches. Germline CDR1 reads MDHEN; CDR2 reads SYDVKM.

This rearrangement joins TRBV28 to TRBJ1-3, with 10 bases aligning to TRBD1. The CDR3 runs 20 residues. Germline V gives CDR1 MDHEN, CDR2 SYDVKM. V shed 5 bases, J shed 5 bases, and the junction held 21 bases outside the gene matches. The CDR3 DNA reads as TGTGCCAGCAGTCCGAATCCGGGACAGGGGTTCTCGACTCTGAGAAACACCATATATTTT. This translates into CASSPNPGQGFSTLRNTIYF.

The chain has TRBV4-2 and TRBJ2-5; TRBD1 might be the D (6 bases). The length of the CDR3 is 14 residues. Germline V lookup: CDR1 LGHNA, CDR2 YNFKEQ. V gave up 1 base and J gave up 3 bases, with 9 bases separating them. The CDR3 DNA sequence: TGTGCCAGCAGCCAAGTCAGGGACAAAGAGACCCAGTACTTC. Translating it yields CASSQVRDKETQYF.

The chain joins TRBV7-9 to TRBJ2-7; the D is unclear. Germline V gene lookup returns CDR1 SEHNR and CDR2 FQNEAQ (reference sequence). This CDR3 is built from 12 residues. V lost 4 bases and J 6 bases, leaving 10 bases between the germline ends. CDR3: CASSSGLSEQYF. The CDR3 DNA reads TGTGCCAGCAGCTCGGGTCTCTCCGAGCAGTACTTC.

CDR3 sequence: CSVGQGNNSPLHF. CDR3 coding DNA: TGCAGCGTTGGACAGGGGAATAATTCACCCCTCCACTTT. V usage is TRBV29-1 and J usage is TRBJ1-6; TRBD1 matches 8 bases. This CDR3 has 13 amino acids. After removal of 4 bases from V and 5 bases from J, the junction contained 1 base not matched to a gene. The germline CDR1 and CDR2 sequences are SQVTM and ANQGSEA.

The chain has TRBV10-3 and TRBJ1-2, with 8 bases that match TRBD1. This CDR3 is built from 16 residues. With V trimmed by 2 bases and J by 4 bases, 9 bases remained unmatched. Germline V gene data show CDR1 as ENHRY and CDR2 as SYGVKD. The CDR3 bases are TGTGCCATCAGTGAGGGACAGGGCGCCCTTGTCTATGGCTACACCTTC. This gives the protein CAISEGQGALVYGYTF.